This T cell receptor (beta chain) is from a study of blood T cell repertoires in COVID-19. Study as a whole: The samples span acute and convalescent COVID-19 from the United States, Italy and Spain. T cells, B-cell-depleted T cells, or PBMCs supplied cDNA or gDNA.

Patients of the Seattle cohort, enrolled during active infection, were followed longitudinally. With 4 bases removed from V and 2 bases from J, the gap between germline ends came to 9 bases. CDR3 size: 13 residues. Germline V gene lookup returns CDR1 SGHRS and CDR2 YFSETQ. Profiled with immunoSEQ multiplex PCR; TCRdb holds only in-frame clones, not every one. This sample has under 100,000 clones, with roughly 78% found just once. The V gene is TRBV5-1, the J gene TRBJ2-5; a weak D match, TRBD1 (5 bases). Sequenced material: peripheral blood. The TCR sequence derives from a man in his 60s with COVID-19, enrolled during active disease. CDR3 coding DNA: TGCGCCAGCAGCGAGAGACAGCAAGAGACCCAGTACTTC. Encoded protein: CASSERQQETQYF.